This T cell receptor beta chain was recorded in a study of blood T cell repertoires in COVID-19. Germline V gene lookup returns CDR1 SGHTA and CDR2 FQGNSA. Trimming shortened V by 5 bases and J by 0 bases, and 8 bases separated the two germline ends. The CDR3 has 14 residues. As originally analysed: Cell counts per sample came from amplifying reference gene primers. The data were produced by immunoSEQ multiplex PCR, yet TCRdb's version contains in-frame clones alone and is incomplete. V and J calls and clone size are as listed in that table; D and trimming were resolved from the DNA. The sample has approximately 210,000 clones, 82% seen once.

The specimen sequenced was peripheral blood. The chain carries TRBV7-2 and TRBJ1-3; D uncertain. The receptor was derived from a woman in her thirties or forties with acute or convalescent COVID-19. CDR3 coding DNA: TGTGCCAGCAGCCCCCTATACTCTGGAAACACCATATATTTT. As protein: CASSPLYSGNTIYF.